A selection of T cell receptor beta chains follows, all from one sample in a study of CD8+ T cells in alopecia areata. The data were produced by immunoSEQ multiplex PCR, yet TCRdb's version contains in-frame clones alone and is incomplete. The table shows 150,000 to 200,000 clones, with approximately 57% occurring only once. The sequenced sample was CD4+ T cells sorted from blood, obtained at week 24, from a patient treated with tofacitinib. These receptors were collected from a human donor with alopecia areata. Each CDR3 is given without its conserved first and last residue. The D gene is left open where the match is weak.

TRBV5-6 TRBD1 AYVQGANTEAF
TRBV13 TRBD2 ASSPRLAALYEQY
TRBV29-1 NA SVEQGTSYNEQF
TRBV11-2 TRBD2 ASSPRIPGLAGKETQY
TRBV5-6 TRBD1 ASSLWSGTGGSPLH
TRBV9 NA ASSVVADIETQY
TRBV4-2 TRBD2 ASSQLAGGGETQY
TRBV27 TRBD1 ASSLGQGSSEAF
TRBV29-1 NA SVEAGGTDTQY
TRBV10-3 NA AISESGTFNQPQH
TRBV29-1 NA SVEDRGPVSGYT
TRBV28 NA ASTPDSYYEQY
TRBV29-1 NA SVENSLNTEAF
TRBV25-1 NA ASSDTGRNSPLH